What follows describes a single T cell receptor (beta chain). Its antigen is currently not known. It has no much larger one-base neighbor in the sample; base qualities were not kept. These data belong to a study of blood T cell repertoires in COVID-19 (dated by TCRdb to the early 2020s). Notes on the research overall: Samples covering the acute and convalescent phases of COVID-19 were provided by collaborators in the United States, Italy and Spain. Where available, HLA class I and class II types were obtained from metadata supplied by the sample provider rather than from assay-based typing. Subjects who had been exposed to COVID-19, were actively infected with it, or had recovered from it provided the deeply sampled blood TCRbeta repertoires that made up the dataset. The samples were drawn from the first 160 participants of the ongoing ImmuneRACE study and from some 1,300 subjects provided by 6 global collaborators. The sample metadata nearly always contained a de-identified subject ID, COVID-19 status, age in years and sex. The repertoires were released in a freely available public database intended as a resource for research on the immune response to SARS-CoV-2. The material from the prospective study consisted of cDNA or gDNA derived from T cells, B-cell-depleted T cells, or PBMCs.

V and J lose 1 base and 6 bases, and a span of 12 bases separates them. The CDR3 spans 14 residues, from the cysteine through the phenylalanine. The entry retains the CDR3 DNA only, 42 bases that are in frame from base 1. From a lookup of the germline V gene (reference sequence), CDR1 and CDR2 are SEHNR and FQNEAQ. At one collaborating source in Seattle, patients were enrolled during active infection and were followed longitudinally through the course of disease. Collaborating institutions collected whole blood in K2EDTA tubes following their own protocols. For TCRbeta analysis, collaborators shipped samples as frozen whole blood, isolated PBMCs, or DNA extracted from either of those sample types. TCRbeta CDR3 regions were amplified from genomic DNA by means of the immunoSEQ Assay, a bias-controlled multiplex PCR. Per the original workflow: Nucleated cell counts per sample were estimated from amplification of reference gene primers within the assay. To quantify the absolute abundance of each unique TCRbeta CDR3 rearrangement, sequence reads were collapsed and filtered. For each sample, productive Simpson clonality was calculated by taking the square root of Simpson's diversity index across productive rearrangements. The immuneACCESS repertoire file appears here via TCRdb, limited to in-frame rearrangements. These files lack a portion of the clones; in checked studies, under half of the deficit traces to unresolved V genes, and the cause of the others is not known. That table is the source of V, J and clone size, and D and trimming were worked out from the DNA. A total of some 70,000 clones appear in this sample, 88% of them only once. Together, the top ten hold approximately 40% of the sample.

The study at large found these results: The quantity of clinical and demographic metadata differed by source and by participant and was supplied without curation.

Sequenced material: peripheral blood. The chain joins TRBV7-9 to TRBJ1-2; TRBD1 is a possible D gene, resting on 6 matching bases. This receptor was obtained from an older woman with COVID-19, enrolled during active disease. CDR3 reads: CASSLDGTSHGYTF. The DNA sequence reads TGTGCCAGCAGCTTAGATGGGACAAGTCATGGCTACACCTTC.